This entry concerns a single T cell receptor (beta chain). Its antigen remains undetermined. One base away there is no much larger clone; base qualities are not given. CDR1 and CDR2 are read off the germline V gene as SGHAT and FQNNGV. V gives up 0 bases and J gives up 7 bases, and the segment between their germline ends measures 15 bases. The CDR3, cysteine through phenylalanine, is 15 amino acids long. Here the CDR3 DNA is all that survives: 45 bases in frame from base 1. TCRbeta CDR3 regions were amplified from genomic DNA using the immunoSEQ Assay, a bias-controlled multiplex PCR. In the original analysis: Nucleated cell counts per sample were estimated from amplification of reference gene primers within the assay. To quantify the absolute abundance of each unique TCRbeta CDR3 rearrangement, sequence reads were collapsed and filtered. For each sample, productive Simpson clonality was calculated by taking the square root of Simpson's diversity index across productive rearrangements. TCRdb retrieved this table from immuneACCESS and kept in-frame rearrangements only. Not all clones are present; in checked studies, unresolved V genes account for under half, and no reason is known for the remainder. Clonal size and the V and J genes are those of that table, whereas D and trimming came from the DNA. The sample contains 250,000 to 350,000 clones, approximately 92% of them found a single time. Around 1.1% of the sample lies in the top ten.

Participants in the prospective study were aged about 18 to 90 years, lived in approximately 26 United States geographic areas, and enrolled through a virtual design. Cohort assignment in the prospective study relied on participant-reported clinical history from a screening survey and a study questionnaire. Recovered participants in ImmuneRACE Cohort 3 were defined as having two consecutive negative NP/OP PCR tests, clearance from a healthcare professional, or resolution of symptoms. In the prospective study, whole blood, serum and a nasopharyngeal or oropharyngeal swab were collected from each participant by mobile phlebotomists. Prospective study participants could optionally give additional blood draws and questionnaires over a 2-month period. Before DNA extraction, prospective study blood samples were shipped either frozen or at room temperature. The sample is drawn from a study of blood T cell repertoires in COVID-19 (dated by TCRdb to the early 2020s). Turning to the overall study: The collaborator samples originated in the United States, Italy and Spain and spanned the acute and convalescent phases of COVID-19. Samples were obtained from the ongoing ImmuneRACE study (first 160 participants) and from 950 to 1,500 subjects provided by 6 global collaborators. The prospective study material was composed of cDNA or gDNA derived from T cells, B-cell-depleted T cells, or PBMCs. Where HLA class I and class II types were available, the types were taken from metadata supplied by the sample provider, not from assay-based typing. Nearly every sample came with metadata listing a de-identified subject ID, COVID-19 status, age in years and sex. The dataset comprised deeply sampled blood TCRbeta repertoires from subjects exposed to, actively infected with, or recovered from COVID-19. The repertoires were made available in a free public database intended to serve as a resource for research on the immune response to SARS-CoV-2. Overall study results and their limits: How much clinical and demographic metadata was included differed by source and by participant, and the metadata was provided uncurated.

This sequence originates from a woman in her 30s who had recovered from COVID-19. The sequenced sample consisted of PBMCs or T cells enriched from blood (not recorded which). Rearrangement joined TRBV11-2 to TRBJ2-5; no D gene call is confident. The DNA reads as follows: TGTGCCAGCAGCTTAGAATCCTATCAAACGGGGACCCAGTACTTC. It translates as CASSLESYQTGTQYF. Reference TRBV11-2 and TRBJ2-5 proteins supply the regions before and after the CDR3; the full variable domain is: EAGVAQSPRYKIIEKRQSVAFWCNPISGHATLYWYQQILGQGPKLLIQFQNNGVVDDSQLPKDRFSAERLKGVDSTLKIQPAKLEDSAVYLCASSLESYQTGTQYFGPGTRLLVL.